This record looks at one T cell receptor beta chain sequence and its context. Its cognate antigen is unknown. The CDR3 consists of 13 residues. Germline assignment: CDR1 SNHLY and CDR2 FYNNEI. V shed 5 bases and J 3 bases; nucleotides not matched to a gene: 3. The protocol was immunoSEQ multiplex PCR, while the TCRdb copy is restricted to in-frame clones and leaves out a portion. The table records under 150,000 clones, around nine tenths of them present only once. These data originate in a study of T cell responses to AZD1222 COVID-19 vaccine. Whole-study findings and limits: In all cases, repertoires were sampled only after the peak T cell response. As reported, nearly half of all spike-specific TCRs target variant regions that are unmutated. With two AZD1222 doses given, Spike-specific TCR breadth and depth both rose. Baseline seropositivity occurred in only a handful of AZD1222 recipients.

The sequence came from an adult in good health. This specimen consisted of peripheral blood, obtained on day 0 of AZD1222 vaccination. The V and J genes are TRBV2 and TRBJ1-1; 7 positions agree with TRBD1. CDR3 bases: TGTGCCAGCAGTATGACAGGGTACACTGAAGCTTTCTTT. Translating it yields CASSMTGYTEAFF. The variable domain in full, completed from reference TRBV2 and TRBJ1-1, reads EPEVTQTPSHQVTQMGQEVILRCVPISNHLYFYWYRQILGQKVEFLVSFYNNEISEKSEIFDDQFSVERPDGSNFTLKIRSTKLEDSAMYFCASSMTGYTEAFFGQGTRLTVV.